This TCR beta chain comes out of a study of shared clonotypes between healthy human individuals. A remark on this clone: This sample also contains other DNA sequences that code for the same CDR3.

TCRdb keeps only in-frame clones here, not all; method: immunoSEQ multiplex PCR. The table lists about 2.4 million clones, about 92% of them singletons. The germline CDR1 and CDR2 sequences are SGHTA and FQGTGA. The ends lost 2 bases at V and 2 bases at J; junction bases unmatched: 2. This CDR3 comprises 15 residues. This TCR derives from a man between 18 and 35 years old in good health. The chain recombines TRBV7-3 with TRBJ2-2; 7 bases are shared with TRBD1. Source material: naive CD4+ T cells sorted from blood. The subset here: CD45RA+ positively selected. The CDR3 DNA follows: TGTGCCAGCAGCTTAGGGACAGCTAACACCGGGGAGCTGTTTTTT. This encodes CASSLGTANTGELFF. The variable domain in full, with the rest retrieved from reference TRBV7-3 and TRBJ2-2, is GAGVSQTPSNKVTEKGKYVELRCDPISGHTALYWYRQSLGQGPEFLIYFQGTGAADDSGLPNDRFFAVRPEGSVSTLKIQRTERGDSAVYLCASSLGTANTGELFFGEGSRLTVL.